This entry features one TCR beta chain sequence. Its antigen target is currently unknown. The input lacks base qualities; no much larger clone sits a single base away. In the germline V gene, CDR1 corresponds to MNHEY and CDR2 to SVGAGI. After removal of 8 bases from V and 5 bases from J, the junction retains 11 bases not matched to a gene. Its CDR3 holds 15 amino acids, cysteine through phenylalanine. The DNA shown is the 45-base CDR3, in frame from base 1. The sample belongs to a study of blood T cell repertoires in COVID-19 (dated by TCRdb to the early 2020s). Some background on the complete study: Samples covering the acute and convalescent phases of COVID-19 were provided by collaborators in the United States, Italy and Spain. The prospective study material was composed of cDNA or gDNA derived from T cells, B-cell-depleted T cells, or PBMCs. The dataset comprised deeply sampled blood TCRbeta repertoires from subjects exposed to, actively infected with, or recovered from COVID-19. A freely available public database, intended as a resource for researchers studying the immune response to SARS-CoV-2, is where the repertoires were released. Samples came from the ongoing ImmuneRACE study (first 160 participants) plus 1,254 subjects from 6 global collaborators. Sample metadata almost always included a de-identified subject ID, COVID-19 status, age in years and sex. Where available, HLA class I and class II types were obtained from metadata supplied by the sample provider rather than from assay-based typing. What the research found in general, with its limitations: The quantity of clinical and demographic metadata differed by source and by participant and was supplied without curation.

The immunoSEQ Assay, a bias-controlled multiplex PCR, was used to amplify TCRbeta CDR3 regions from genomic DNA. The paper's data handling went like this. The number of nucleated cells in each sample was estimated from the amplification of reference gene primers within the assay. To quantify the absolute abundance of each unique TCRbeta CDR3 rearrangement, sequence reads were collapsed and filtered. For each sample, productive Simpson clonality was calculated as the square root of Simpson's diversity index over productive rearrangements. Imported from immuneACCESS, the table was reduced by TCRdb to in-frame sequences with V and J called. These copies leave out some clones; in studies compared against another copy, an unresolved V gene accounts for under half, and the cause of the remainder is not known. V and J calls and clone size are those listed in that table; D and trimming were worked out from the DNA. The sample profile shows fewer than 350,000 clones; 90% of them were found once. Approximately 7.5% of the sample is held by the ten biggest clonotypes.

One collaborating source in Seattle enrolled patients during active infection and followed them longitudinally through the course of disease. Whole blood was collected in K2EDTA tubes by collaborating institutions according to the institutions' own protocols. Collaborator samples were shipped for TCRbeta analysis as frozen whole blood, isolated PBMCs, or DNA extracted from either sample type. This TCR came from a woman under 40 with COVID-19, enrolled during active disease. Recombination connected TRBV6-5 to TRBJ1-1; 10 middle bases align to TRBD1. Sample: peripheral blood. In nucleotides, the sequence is TGTGCCAGCTCTACCCGACAGGGGGCGCAGACTGAAGCTTTCTTT. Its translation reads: CASSTRQGAQTEAFF.